This entry features one T cell receptor beta chain sequence. Sequence at one end of the junction differs from germline and may be a read error. CDR3 size: 15 residues. Germline V CDR1 and CDR2: SGHRS, YFSETQ. This record comes from a study of regulatory T cells in long-lasting Graves disease. Sequencing libraries for TCR beta were prepared with iRepertoire HTBI primers and Arm-PCR of CDR3 regions. Each CDR3 protein is one row after TCRdb ran MiXCR on the multiplex PCR reads. This table holds 350,000 to 450,000 distinct CDR3 sequences, approximately 16% found once. Time point noted: newly diagnosed GD, antithyroid drugs for less than 3 months. PBMC-derived RNA was used for the TCR library. Graves' disease diagnoses used American Thyroid Association guidelines. Patients were from an endocrinology department in Xi'an, China. The same sample was also studied in work on T cells in Graves' hyperthyroidism and ophthalmopathy. From that study: Reasons for excluding patients were uncontrolled infection, other autoimmune disease, pregnancy or lactation. Most thyroid clonotypes that were expanded above 0.001 also turned up in blood.

This chain joins TRBV5-1 and TRBJ2-1; D not resolved. This TCR came from a man in his forties with Graves disease. The material sequenced was peripheral blood mononuclear cells (PBMCs), taken at new diagnosis, from a patient treated with antithyroid drugs. The CDR3 is CASSLDGNSYNEQFF. The CDR3 nucleotides read TGTGCCAGCAGCTTGGACGGCAACTCCTACAATGAGCAGTTCTTC.